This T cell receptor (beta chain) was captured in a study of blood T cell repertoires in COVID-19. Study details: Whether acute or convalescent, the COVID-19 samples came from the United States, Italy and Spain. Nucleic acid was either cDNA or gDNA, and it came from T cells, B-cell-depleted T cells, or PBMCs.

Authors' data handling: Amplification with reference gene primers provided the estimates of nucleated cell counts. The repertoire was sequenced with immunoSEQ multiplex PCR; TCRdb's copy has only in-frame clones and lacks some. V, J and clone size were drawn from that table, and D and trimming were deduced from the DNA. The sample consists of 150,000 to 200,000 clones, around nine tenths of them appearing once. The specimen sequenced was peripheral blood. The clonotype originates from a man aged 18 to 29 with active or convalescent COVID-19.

The CDR3 nucleotides read TGTGCCAGCAGCGGATTGTGGGGCGAGAACTATGGCTACACCTTC. Protein sequence: CASSGLWGENYGYTF. The chain joins TRBV5-8 to TRBJ1-2; the D gene is possibly TRBD1 (5 bases). The germline V gene encodes CDR1 SGHTS and CDR2 YDEGEE. This CDR3 region has 15 residues. V lost 4 bases to trimming and J lost 2 bases, with 15 bases between them.